This TCR beta chain was observed in a study of blood T cell repertoires in COVID-19. Study background: Sources were T cells, B-cell-depleted T cells, or PBMCs; the material itself was cDNA or gDNA.

The CDR3 sequence is 15 residues long. Germline V gene sequence: CDR1 SGHNT, CDR2 YYREEE (reference sequence). Trimming removed 0 bases from V and 2 bases from J, with 9 bases in between. Study processing details: Reference gene primer amplification gave nucleated cell count estimates. The protocol was immunoSEQ multiplex PCR, while the TCRdb copy is restricted to in-frame clones and leaves out a portion. That table supplies the V and J calls and clone size; D and trimming were determined from the DNA. The sample yields 130,000 to 150,000 clones, around 85% seen once. Seattle patients were enrolled during active infection and followed longitudinally.

The chain has TRBV5-4 and TRBJ1-3, with TRBD1 as a possible D gene (6 bases). What was sequenced was peripheral blood. This clonotype was sampled from a woman aged 55 to 70 with COVID-19, enrolled during active disease. CDR3 coding DNA: TGTGCCAGCAGCTTGGTCGGGACAACTGGAAACACCATATATTTT. Its protein product is CASSLVGTTGNTIYF.